This T cell receptor (beta chain) was captured by sequencing in a study of identical twins' blood T cells. Study findings and constraints: Abundant TCRbeta CDR3s overlapped more between twins than with unrelated donors.

Per germline, CDR1 SQVTM and CDR2 ANQGSEA. The CDR3 extends over 13 amino acids. V lost 4 bases, J lost 6 bases, and 12 bases lay in between. TCRdb re-called the 5' RACE reads through MiXCR, storing one row per CDR3 protein. The data hold 300,000 to 450,000 distinct CDR3 sequences, with roughly 31% observed a single time. Turning to this clonotype: Its matching antigen is unknown.

The chain links TRBV29-1 to TRBJ2-2, with no clear D. The receptor's source is a woman aged 18 to 50 in good health. The sequenced sample consisted of PBMCs. CDR3 protein: CSVVWVSAGELFF. In DNA form, the CDR3 reads TGCAGCGTTGTATGGGTGAGCGCCGGGGAGCTGTTTTTT.